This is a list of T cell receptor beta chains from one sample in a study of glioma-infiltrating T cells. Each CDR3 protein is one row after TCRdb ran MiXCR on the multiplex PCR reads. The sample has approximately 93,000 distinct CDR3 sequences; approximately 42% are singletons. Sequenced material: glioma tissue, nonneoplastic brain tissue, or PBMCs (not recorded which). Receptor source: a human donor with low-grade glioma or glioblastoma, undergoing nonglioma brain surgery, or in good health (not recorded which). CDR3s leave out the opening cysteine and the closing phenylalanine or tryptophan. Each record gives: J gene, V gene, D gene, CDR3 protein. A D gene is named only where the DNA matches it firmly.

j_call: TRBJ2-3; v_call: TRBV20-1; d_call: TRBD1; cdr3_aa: SARPGTESTDTQY
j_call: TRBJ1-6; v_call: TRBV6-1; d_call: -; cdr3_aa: ASSEGISYNSPLH
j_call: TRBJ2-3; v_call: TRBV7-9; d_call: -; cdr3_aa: ASSPPADTQY
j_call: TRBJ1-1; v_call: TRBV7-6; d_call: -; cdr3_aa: ASSLIINTEAF
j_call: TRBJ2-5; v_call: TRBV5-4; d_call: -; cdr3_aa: ASTRREWGVQETQY
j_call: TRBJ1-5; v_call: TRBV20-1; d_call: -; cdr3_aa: SAMTPGQNQPQH
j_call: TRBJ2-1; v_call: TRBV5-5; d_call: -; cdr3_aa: ASSLGGDSSYEQF
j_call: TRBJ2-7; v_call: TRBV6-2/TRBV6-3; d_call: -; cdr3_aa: ASSAIEIAQPGGEQY
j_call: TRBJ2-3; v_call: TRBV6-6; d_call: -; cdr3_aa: ASSYSGRGTGTQY
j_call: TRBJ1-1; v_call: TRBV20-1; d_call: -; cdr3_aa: SARDRNTEAF
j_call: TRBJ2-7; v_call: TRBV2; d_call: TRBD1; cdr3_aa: ASSVDRGYEQY
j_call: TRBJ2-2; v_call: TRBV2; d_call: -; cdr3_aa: ASSFTGELF
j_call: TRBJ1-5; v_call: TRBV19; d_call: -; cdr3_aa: ASSPRFFDQPQH
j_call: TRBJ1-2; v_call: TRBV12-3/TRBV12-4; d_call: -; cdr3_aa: ASSFGDNYGYT
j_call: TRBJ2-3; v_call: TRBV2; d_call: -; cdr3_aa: ASNPGPSTDTQY
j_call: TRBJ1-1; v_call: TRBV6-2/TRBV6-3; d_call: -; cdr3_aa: ASSYQVTVEAF
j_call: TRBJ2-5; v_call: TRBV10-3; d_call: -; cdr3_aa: AISEGSGQETQY
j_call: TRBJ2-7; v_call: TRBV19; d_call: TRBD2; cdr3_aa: ASTSKVAGSYEQY
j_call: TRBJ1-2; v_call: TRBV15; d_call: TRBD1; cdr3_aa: ATSQGQGDGYT
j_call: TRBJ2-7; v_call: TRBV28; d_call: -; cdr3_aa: ASNLKWSEQY
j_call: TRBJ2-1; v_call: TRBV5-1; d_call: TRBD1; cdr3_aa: ASSPPGQGYNEQF
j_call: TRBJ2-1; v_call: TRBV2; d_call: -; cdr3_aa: AAKRGETSPEQF
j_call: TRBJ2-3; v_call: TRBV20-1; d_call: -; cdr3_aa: SARDPHARGLSTDTQY
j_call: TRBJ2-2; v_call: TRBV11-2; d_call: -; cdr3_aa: ASSPPVYGELF
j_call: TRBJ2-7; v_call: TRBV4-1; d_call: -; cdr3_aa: ASRPAGYARY
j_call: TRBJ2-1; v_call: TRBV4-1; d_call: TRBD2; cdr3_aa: ASSQVGLAGGVEQF
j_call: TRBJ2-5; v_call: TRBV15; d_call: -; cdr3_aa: ATSSEIGQQETQY
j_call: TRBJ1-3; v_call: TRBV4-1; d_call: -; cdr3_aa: ASIQAGNTIY
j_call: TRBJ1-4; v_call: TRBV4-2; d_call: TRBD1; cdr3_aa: ASSKQQGAREKLF
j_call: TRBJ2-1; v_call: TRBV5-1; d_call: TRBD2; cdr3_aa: ASSLGLAGSYNEQF
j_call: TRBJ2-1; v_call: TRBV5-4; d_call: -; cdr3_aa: ASSSSWGRSYNEQF
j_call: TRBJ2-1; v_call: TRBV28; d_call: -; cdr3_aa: ASTLRGASDEQF
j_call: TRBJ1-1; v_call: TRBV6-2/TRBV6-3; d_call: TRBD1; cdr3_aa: ASRAGQGNTEAF
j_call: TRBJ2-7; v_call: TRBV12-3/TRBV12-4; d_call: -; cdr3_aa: ANYGYEQY
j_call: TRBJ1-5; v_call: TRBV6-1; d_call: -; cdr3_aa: ASSRDGQNNQPQH
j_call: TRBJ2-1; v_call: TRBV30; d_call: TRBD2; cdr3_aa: ASQLAHYNEQF
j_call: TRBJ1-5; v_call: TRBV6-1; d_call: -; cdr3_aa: ASSLIGQPQH
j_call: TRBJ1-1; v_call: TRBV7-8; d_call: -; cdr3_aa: ASSLKQGLEAF
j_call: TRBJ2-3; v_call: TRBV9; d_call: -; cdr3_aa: ASSVGWGDTQY
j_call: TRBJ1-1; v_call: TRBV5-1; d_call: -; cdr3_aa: ASSLAQGWMTEAF
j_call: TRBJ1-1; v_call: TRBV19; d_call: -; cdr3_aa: ASSIDPPGLNTEAF